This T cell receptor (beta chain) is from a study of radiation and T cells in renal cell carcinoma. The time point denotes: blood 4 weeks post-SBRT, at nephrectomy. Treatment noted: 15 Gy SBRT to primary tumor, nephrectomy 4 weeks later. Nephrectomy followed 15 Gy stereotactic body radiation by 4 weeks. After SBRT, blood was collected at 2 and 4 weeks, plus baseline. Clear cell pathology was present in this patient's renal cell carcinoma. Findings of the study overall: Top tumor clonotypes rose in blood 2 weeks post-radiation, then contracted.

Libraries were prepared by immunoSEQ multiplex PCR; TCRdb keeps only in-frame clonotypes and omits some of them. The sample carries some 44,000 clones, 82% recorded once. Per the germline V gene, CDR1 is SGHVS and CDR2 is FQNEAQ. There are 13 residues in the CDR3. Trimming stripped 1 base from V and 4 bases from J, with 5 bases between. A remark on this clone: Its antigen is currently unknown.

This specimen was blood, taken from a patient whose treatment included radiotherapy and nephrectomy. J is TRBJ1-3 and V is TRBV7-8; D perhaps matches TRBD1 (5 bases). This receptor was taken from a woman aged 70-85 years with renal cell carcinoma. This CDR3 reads CASSLGQGNTIYF. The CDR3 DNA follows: TGTGCCAGCAGCTTAGGACAGGGAAACACCATATATTTT.